These 29 T cell receptor beta chains were sequenced from one sample in a study of blood T cell repertoires in COVID-19. This table comes from immunoSEQ multiplex PCR, and its TCRdb copy is limited to in-frame clones, with some not included. The repertoire holds about 76,000 clones, about 90% seen once, with under 6% in the top ten. The sequencing input was peripheral blood. The receptors come from a human donor in a cohort sampled during active COVID-19.

V and J are TRBV5-1 and TRBJ1-3, with D uncertain. This CDR3 has 15 amino acids. From germline, CDR1 is SGHRS and CDR2 YFSETQ. Trimming removed 7 bases from V and 2 bases from J, with 16 bases in between. The CDR3: CASAAGILTGNTIYF. CDR3 bases: TGCGCCAGCGCCGCCGGTATTCTAACTGGAAACACCATATATTTT.

The rearrangement uses TRBV5-1 and TRBJ1-2; TRBD1 matches at 8 bases. The trim removed 3 bases at V and 4 bases at J, leaving 8 bases unmatched. CDR1 is SGHRS and CDR2 is YFSETQ in the germline V gene. The CDR3 length is 15 residues. The CDR3 DNA reads as TGCGCCAGCAGCTCCCAGACAGGGGCGGCCTATGGCTACACCTTC. Its protein product is CASSSQTGAAYGYTF. The full variable domain, its missing parts supplied by reference TRBV5-1 and TRBJ1-2, is KAGVTQTPRYLIKTRGQQVTLSCSPISGHRSVSWYQQTPGQGLQFLFEYFSETQRNKGNFPGRFSGRQFSNSRSEMNVSTLELGDSALYLCASSSQTGAAYGYTFGSGTRLTVV.

The chain is built from TRBV29-1 and TRBJ1-4; 8 bases line up with TRBD1. The CDR3 spans 14 residues. Germline V lookup: CDR1 SQVTM, CDR2 ANQGSEA. J gave up 7 bases and V 1 base, and 5 bases lay outside the gene matches. The CDR3 DNA reads as TGCAGCGTTGAAGCTTACAGGGGGGCTGAAAAACTGTTTTTT. It translates to CSVEAYRGAEKLFF.

In nucleotides, the CDR3 is TGTGCCAGCAGCGCGGGGGGCACGCAGTACTTC. Residues: CASSAGGTQYF. The chain is built from TRBV5-6 and TRBJ2-7, with 8 bases lining up with TRBD2. Germline assignment: CDR1 SGHDT and CDR2 YYEEEE. The ends lost 4 bases at V and 9 bases at J; junction bases unmatched: 3. The CDR3 consists of 11 residues.

The chain couples TRBV7-2 to TRBJ2-5, with D perhaps TRBD1 (6 bases). V was cut by 5 bases and J by 7 bases, with 17 bases left in between. Germline V gene sequence: CDR1 SGHTA, CDR2 FQGNSA. The CDR3 covers 14 residues. CDR3 loop: CASSPDGQFRTQYF. CDR3 bases: TGTGCCAGCAGCCCAGATGGACAGTTTCGGACCCAGTACTTC.

This chain connects TRBV5-6 to TRBJ2-2, with 13 bases aligning to TRBD2. The CDR3 runs to 16 residues. Trimming cost V 4 bases and J 7 bases; bases outside gene matches: 7. Germline CDR1 is SGHDT and CDR2 is YYEEEE. The CDR3: CASSGLAGASGGELFF. Written as DNA, the CDR3 is TGTGCCAGCAGCGGACTAGCGGGGGCCTCCGGCGGGGAGCTGTTTTTT.

CDR3 nucleotide sequence: TGTGCCTGGATAGCGGGGGGGACAGATACGCAGTATTTT. Translation: CAWIAGGTDTQYF. The V and J genes are TRBV30 and TRBJ2-3; TRBD2 aligns across 11 bases. The V and J ends lost 4 bases and 3 bases, in that order; junction bases with no gene match: 0. This CDR3 has 13 residues. CDR1 is GTSNPN, CDR2 SVGIG, per germline (reference sequence).

This chain connects TRBV7-9 to TRBJ1-6; D is uncertain. Germline CDR1 is SEHNR and CDR2 is FQNEAQ (reference sequence). The germline V and J ends were trimmed by 0 bases and 9 bases, with 9 bases remaining between them. The CDR3 runs 14 residues. CDR3 DNA: TGTGCCAGCAGCTTAGCGTTCGGTGGTTCACCCCTCCACTTT. Its protein is CASSLAFGGSPLHF.

The J gene is TRBJ1-2, the V gene TRBV2; D is undetermined. The CDR3 runs 14 residues. Trimming removed 4 bases from V and 4 bases from J, with 13 bases in between. Germline V lookup: CDR1 SNHLY, CDR2 FYNNEI. The CDR3 coding sequence is TGTGCCAGCAGTGTATCGGTTTCCTCCTATGGCTACACCTTC. This gives the protein CASSVSVSSYGYTF.

This sequence joins TRBV7-2 and TRBJ2-1; TRBD1 matches 9 bases. CDR3 length: 15 residues. The germline gives CDR1 SGHTA, CDR2 FQGNSA. With 5 bases clipped from V and 6 bases from J, the junction kept 8 bases outside the gene matches. CDR3 amino acids: CASSPHRDRVNEQFF. CDR3 bases: TGTGCCAGCAGCCCACACCGGGACAGGGTCAATGAGCAGTTCTTC.

This rearrangement joins TRBV7-2 to TRBJ2-7; 8 bases fit TRBD2. Germline CDR1 is SGHTA and CDR2 is FQGNSA. This CDR3 comprises 17 residues. Unmatched junction bases numbered 14, after V lost 5 bases and J lost 2 bases. As DNA, the CDR3 is TGTGCCAGCAGCCCCCGAGCTCGGGGGGGGTCCACCTACGAGCAGTACTTC. This gives the protein CASSPRARGGSTYEQYF. The full variable domain, with the rest looked up from reference TRBV7-2 and TRBJ2-7, is GAGVSQSPSNKVTEKGKDVELRCDPISGHTALYWYRQSLGQGLEFLIYFQGNSAPDKSGLPSDRFSAERTGGSVSTLTIQRTQQEDSAVYLCASSPRARGGSTYEQYFGPGTRLTVT.

The chain carries TRBV2 and TRBJ1-2; TRBD1 might be the D (5 bases). With 6 bases removed from V and 6 bases from J, the gap between germline ends came to 14 bases. CDR3 size: 13 residues. Germline V gene sequence: CDR1 SNHLY, CDR2 FYNNEI. CDR3 in DNA: TGTGCCAGCAGGGGGGGAGGGCGACATGGCTACACCTTC. It translates to CASRGGGRHGYTF. Full variable domain (remainder filled in from reference TRBV2 and TRBJ1-2): EPEVTQTPSHQVTQMGQEVILRCVPISNHLYFYWYRQILGQKVEFLVSFYNNEISEKSEIFDDQFSVERPDGSNFTLKIRSTKLEDSAMYFCASRGGGRHGYTFGSGTRLTVV.

This chain links TRBV7-8 with TRBJ2-7; the D gene is possibly TRBD1 (5 bases). Looked up from germline, CDR1 is SGHVS and CDR2 is FQNEAQ. The CDR3 covers 14 residues. V lost 5 bases and J 2 bases, leaving 13 bases between the germline ends. This chain's CDR3 is CASSRDRTAYEQYF. CDR3 coding DNA: TGTGCCAGCAGCCGAGACAGAACCGCCTACGAGCAGTACTTC. Full variable domain (outside the CDR3, taken from reference TRBV7-8 and TRBJ2-7): GAGVSQSPRYKVAKRGQDVALRCDPISGHVSLFWYQQALGQGPEFLTYFQNEAQLDKSGLPSDRFFAERPEGSVSTLKIQRTQQEDSAVYLCASSRDRTAYEQYFGPGTRLTVT.

V usage is TRBV7-8 and J usage is TRBJ1-4, with 7 nucleotides matching TRBD1. Losses at the gene ends were 5 bases for V and 7 bases for J; bases not matched to a gene: 13. The CDR3 runs to 16 residues. CDR1 is SGHVS and CDR2 is FQNEAQ in the germline V gene. For the CDR3, the DNA is TGTGCCAGCAGCCCAAGGACGACAGGGTTGAGTGAAAAACTGTTTTTT. Its protein is CASSPRTTGLSEKLFF.

The genes are TRBV5-1 and TRBJ2-7; the D gene is possibly TRBD2 (5 bases). V gave up 0 bases and J gave up 3 bases, with 13 bases separating them. This CDR3 comprises 15 residues. Germline V gene sequence: CDR1 SGHRS, CDR2 YFSETQ. The CDR3 coding sequence is TGCGCCAGCAGCTTGGCCGGAGGTTTAATCTACGAGCAGTACTTC. Residues: CASSLAGGLIYEQYF.

This clone was recorded once. The rearrangement links TRBV6-4 to TRBJ2-1; TRBD2 is a possible D gene (5 bases). The CDR3 totals 14 residues. V dropped 8 bases and J dropped 1 base, with 12 bases sitting between them. The germline CDR1 and CDR2 sequences are MRHNA and SNTAGT. Here the CDR3 reads CASGRGISYNEQFF. CDR3 DNA sequence: TGTGCCAGCGGGAGAGGGATTTCCTACAATGAGCAGTTCTTC.

Written as DNA, the CDR3 is TGTGCCAGCAGCTTAGTTCTAGCGGGGGCCAATGAGCAGTTCTTC. It yields the protein CASSLVLAGANEQFF. V usage is TRBV7-2 and J usage is TRBJ2-1, with 10 bases fitting TRBD2. The trim removed 1 base at V and 6 bases at J, leaving 3 bases unmatched. This CDR3 is 15 amino acids long. Germline lookup yields CDR1 SGHTA and CDR2 FQGNSA.

The chain has TRBV9 and TRBJ2-2; 7 nucleotides align to TRBD1. V trimming: 0 bases; J trimming: 1 base; junction bases outside the gene matches: 6. Germline V CDR1 and CDR2: SGDLS, YYNGEE. The CDR3 runs 17 residues. The CDR3: CASSVVWDSQNTGELFF. CDR3 nucleotides: TGTGCCAGCAGCGTAGTTTGGGACAGCCAGAACACCGGGGAGCTGTTTTTT.

This clone has just a few counts. The V and J genes are TRBV6-2 or TRBV6-3 and TRBJ2-1; TRBD2 is a possible D gene (6 bases). V shed 0 bases and J shed 9 bases, with 21 bases lying between them. Germline V gene data show CDR1 as MNHEY and CDR2 as SVGEGT. There are 17 residues in the CDR3. The CDR3 nucleotides are TGTGCCAGCAGTTACTCGACGCAGGGTACGGGGGTCGGTGAGCAGTTCTTC. Its translation is CASSYSTQGTGVGEQFF.

This sequence joins TRBV6-5 and TRBJ1-3; 9 nucleotides align to TRBD1. This CDR3 has 14 amino acids. Germline CDR1 MNHEY, CDR2 SVGAGI. The V gene end was trimmed by 9 bases and the J gene end by 2 bases; junction bases not matched to a gene: 5. CDR3 loop: CASEQGAAGNTIYF. The CDR3, as DNA: TGTGCCAGTGAACAGGGGGCAGCTGGAAACACCATATATTTT.

J is TRBJ2-5 and V is TRBV5-1; weak D call: TRBD1 (6 bases). CDR1 SGHRS and CDR2 YFSETQ come from the germline V gene. This CDR3 has 14 residues. Between the trimmed V and J ends, which lost 4 bases and 4 bases, there was a span of 14 bases. The CDR3 loop is CASSRIQGGETQYF. As DNA, the CDR3 is TGCGCCAGCAGCCGAATACAGGGCGGAGAGACCCAGTACTTC.

The chain uses TRBV9 and TRBJ2-7; 10 positions match TRBD1. Germline V gene lookup returns CDR1 SGDLS and CDR2 YYNGEE. J gave up 5 bases and V 3 bases, and 8 bases lay outside the gene matches. The CDR3 has 15 amino acids. The CDR3 is CASSATGQGLHEQYF. The CDR3 DNA is TGTGCCAGCAGCGCCACGGGACAGGGGCTTCACGAGCAGTACTTC.

The chain combines TRBV3-1 (or the pseudogene TRBV3-2) with TRBJ1-6, with D uncertain. Trimming took 0 bases from V and 14 from J, leaving 14 bases between them. The CDR3 sequence is 14 residues long. CDR1 and CDR2 from the germline V gene are LGHDT and YNNKEL (reference sequence). CDR3 in amino acids: CASSQDLTIAALHF. CDR3 bases: TGTGCCAGCAGCCAAGATCTAACGATAGCGGCCCTCCACTTT.

The chain combines TRBV15 with TRBJ1-2, with 7 bases fitting TRBD1. The CDR3 consists of 15 residues. Per germline, CDR1 LNHNV and CDR2 YYDKDF (reference sequence). V lost 5 bases, J lost 5 bases, and 11 bases stayed unmatched. The chain's CDR3 is CATSGPTGMGYGYTF. CDR3 DNA sequence: TGTGCCACCAGCGGACCGACAGGGATGGGGTATGGCTACACCTTC.

This chain joins TRBV11-2 and TRBJ2-5; 7 nucleotides line up with TRBD1. Germline-derived CDR1 and CDR2 are SGHAT and FQNNGV. With 5 bases clipped from V and 4 bases from J, the junction kept 7 bases outside the gene matches. The CDR3 is made up of 14 amino acids. DNA of the CDR3: TGTGCCAGCAGCGTACAGGGGATACGAGAGACCCAGTACTTC. It translates to CASSVQGIRETQYF. The full variable domain, rest sourced from reference TRBV11-2 and TRBJ2-5, is EAGVAQSPRYKIIEKRQSVAFWCNPISGHATLYWYQQILGQGPKLLIQFQNNGVVDDSQLPKDRFSAERLKGVDSTLKIQPAKLEDSAVYLCASSVQGIRETQYFGPGTRLLVL.

The chain combines TRBV27 with TRBJ2-6; D gene unclear. The CDR3 runs to 14 residues. The V gene's germline CDR1 is MNHEY and CDR2 SMNVEV (reference sequence). The V end was cut by 3 bases, the J end by 0 bases, with 3 bases between. CDR3 sequence reads: CASSFGSGANVLTF. DNA of the CDR3: TGTGCCAGCAGTTTCGGCTCTGGGGCCAACGTCCTGACTTTC.

The chain joins TRBV7-2 to TRBJ2-3; 7 nucleotides match TRBD1. V shed 7 bases and J 3 bases; nucleotides not matched to a gene: 10. CDR3 length equals 15 residues. The germline CDR1 and CDR2 sequences are SGHTA and FQGNSA. The DNA for the CDR3 is TGTGCCAGCACCCGACGACAGGGCGGAACAGATACGCAGTATTTT. Translated, it gives CASTRRQGGTDTQYF.

The chain joins TRBV10-3 to TRBJ1-1; the match to TRBD1 covers 8 bases. J gave up 5 bases and V 5 bases, and 7 bases lay outside the gene matches. The germline gives CDR1 ENHRY, CDR2 SYGVKD. The CDR3 loop spans 14 amino acids. CDR3 sequence (DNA): TGTGCCATCAGTTTCTCAGGGGGCTTGACTGAAGCTTTCTTT. This gives the protein CAISFSGGLTEAFF.

This clone was counted a single time. The V gene is TRBV15, the J gene TRBJ1-2, with D perhaps matching TRBD1 (6 bases). Germline loops: CDR1 LNHNV, CDR2 YYDKDF (reference sequence). This CDR3 comprises 18 residues. V was shortened by 0 bases and J by 4 bases, with 21 bases between the two germline ends. The CDR3 DNA is TGTGCCACCAGCAGAGATGAAGGCGGGGGGCGGGCCCGCTATGGCTACACCTTC. Translation: CATSRDEGGGRARYGYTF.